The 17 T cell receptor beta chains presented below share a single source sample, sequenced in a study of cytomegalovirus exposure and HLA in healthy donors. The PCR was carried out with 60 Vbeta primers and 13 Jbeta primers. The method was immunoSEQ multiplex PCR; TCRdb's version includes in-frame clones alone and lacks a portion of them. Among roughly 130,000 clones listed, roughly three fifths were seen once. Sequenced material: PBMCs. These receptors originate from a woman aged 55-70 years in good health and CMV-seronegative.

This clone has only a few counts. The rearrangement uses TRBV15 and TRBJ1-5; perhaps TRBD1 as D (6 bases). The V end lost 1 base, the J end lost 1 base, and 8 bases lay between the germline ends. CDR1 and CDR2 from the germline V gene are LNHNV and YYDKDF (reference sequence). This CDR3 has 15 amino acids. The CDR3 sequence: CATSRGGQSNQPQHF. The DNA of the CDR3 is TGTGCCACCAGCAGAGGGGGACAAAGCAATCAGCCCCAGCATTTT.

V is TRBV19 and J is TRBJ1-1; tentatively, D is TRBD1 (6 bases). The CDR3 runs to 13 residues. V dropped 5 bases and J dropped 4 bases, with 11 bases sitting between them. CDR1 LNHDA and CDR2 SQIVND come from the germline V gene (reference sequence). The DNA for the CDR3 is TGTGCCAGTAGTTTTCAGGGGATCACTGAAGCTTTCTTT. This sequence encodes CASSFQGITEAFF.

The chain couples TRBV6-6 to TRBJ1-5; no clear D. Germline-derived CDR1 and CDR2 are MNHNY and SVGAGI (reference sequence). This CDR3 contains 13 residues. The ends were cut back, 2 bases at V and 3 bases at J, with 5 bases in the middle. CDR3: CASSYTSNQPQHF. CDR3 nucleotide sequence: TGTGCCAGCAGTTACACTTCCAATCAGCCCCAGCATTTT.

Written as DNA, the CDR3 is TGTGCCAGCTCACCACCGGGGCGCCTCCTCGAGCAGTACTTC. It specifies CASSPPGRLLEQYF. V and J are TRBV18 and TRBJ2-7, with TRBD1 as a possible D gene (5 bases). The V gene's germline CDR1 is KGHSH and CDR2 LQKENI. This CDR3 is built from 14 residues. Trimming removed 0 bases at V and 6 bases at J, with 12 bases between.

Only one count was recorded for this clone. The chain uses TRBV6-6 and TRBJ2-7; D may be TRBD2 (5 bases). The CDR3 sequence is 15 residues long. CDR1 MNHNY and CDR2 SVGAGI come from the germline V gene (reference sequence). With 5 bases removed from V and 0 bases from J, the gap between germline ends came to 14 bases. The DNA of the CDR3 is TGTGCCAGCAGTCCGGCGGGCGGTAGCTCCTACGAGCAGTACTTC. Translated: CASSPAGGSSYEQYF.

The chain uses TRBV5-5 and TRBJ1-2; D is undetermined. The CDR3 extends over 14 amino acids. Trimming removed 0 bases at V and 4 bases at J, with 10 bases between. Germline CDR1 is SGHKS and CDR2 is YYEKEE (reference sequence). CDR3 protein: CASSLVQQFYGYTF. The CDR3 DNA is TGTGCCAGCAGCTTGGTCCAACAGTTCTATGGCTACACCTTC.

The chain uses TRBV5-5 and TRBJ2-3; 9 bases align to TRBD1. The CDR3 is made up of 15 amino acids. V was clipped by 4 bases and J by 5 bases; unmatched bases: 8. Germline V gene lookup returns CDR1 SGHKS and CDR2 YYEKEE (reference sequence). The CDR3 here is CASSPGQGRVDTQYF. CDR3 bases: TGTGCCAGCAGCCCCGGACAGGGGCGGGTAGATACGCAGTATTTT.

V usage is TRBV5-4 and J usage is TRBJ2-1; TRBD2 matches 10 bases. The CDR3 sequence is 15 residues long. The trim removed 5 bases at V and 9 bases at J, leaving 11 bases unmatched. Germline CDR1 and CDR2: SGHNT and YYREEE (reference sequence). The CDR3 sequence: CASSIGASGSLEQFF. DNA for the CDR3: TGTGCCAGCAGTATCGGGGCTAGCGGGAGCCTTGAGCAGTTCTTC.

This sequence joins TRBV5-6 and TRBJ2-1; D is perhaps TRBD1 (5 bases). V lost 4 bases and J 9 bases, leaving 8 bases between the germline ends. The CDR3 spans 11 residues. Per the germline V gene, CDR1 is SGHDT and CDR2 is YYEEEE. CDR3 bases: TGTGCCAGCAGCCCGCAGGGTGAGCAGTTCTTC. It is translated as CASSPQGEQFF. The full variable domain, with the rest looked up from reference TRBV5-6 and TRBJ2-1, is DAGVTQSPTHLIKTRGQQVTLRCSPKSGHDTVSWYQQALGQGPQFIFQYYEEEERQRGNFPDRFSGHQFPNYSSELNVNALLLGDSALYLCASSPQGEQFFGPGTRLTVL.

The table lists this clone with a few counts. This sequence joins TRBV9 and TRBJ2-3; 10 positions match TRBD1. V shed 3 bases, J shed 4 bases, and the junction held 2 bases outside the gene matches. Germline V lookup: CDR1 SGDLS, CDR2 YYNGEE. CDR3 length equals 14 residues. CDR3 loop: CASSEGTGADTQYF. CDR3 coding DNA: TGTGCCAGCAGCGAGGGGACAGGGGCAGATACGCAGTATTTT. Looking up the rest from reference TRBV9 and TRBJ2-3 gives the full variable domain: DSGVTQTPKHLITATGQRVTLRCSPRSGDLSVYWYQQSLDQGLQFLIQYYNGEERAKGNILERFSAQQFPDLHSELNLSSLELGDSALYFCASSEGTGADTQYFGPGTRLTVL.

This chain connects TRBV7-3 to TRBJ2-2; 7 nucleotides agree with TRBD2. The CDR3 loop spans 15 amino acids. Per germline, CDR1 SGHTA and CDR2 FQGTGA. Losses at the gene ends were 0 bases for V and 6 bases for J; bases not matched to a gene: 4. Here the CDR3 DNA reads TGTGCCAGCAGCTTAACGGCGGGGGTGGCCGGGGAGCTGTTTTTT. This sequence encodes CASSLTAGVAGELFF.

The rearrangement links TRBV2 to TRBJ2-3; D possibly corresponds to TRBD1 (5 bases). This CDR3 is 15 amino acids long. Trimming took 4 bases from V and 2 from J, leaving 13 bases between them. CDR1 is SNHLY, CDR2 FYNNEI, per germline. CDR3 sequence reads: CASSVPRQHTDTQYF. The CDR3 DNA reads TGTGCCAGCAGTGTCCCCAGACAGCACACAGATACGCAGTATTTT.

The table lists this clone with a count of one. This chain joins TRBV5-3 and TRBJ1-2; D perhaps matches TRBD1 (5 bases). TRBV5-3 is given ORF status, its function remaining uncertain. CDR3 length: 12 amino acids. The V and J ends lost 1 base and 8 bases respectively, with 9 bases between them. The CDR3 DNA follows: TGTGCCAGAAGCTTGTCCGACAGAGGCTACACCTTC. This encodes CARSLSDRGYTF.

This clone was counted only a few times. The chain employs TRBV28 and TRBJ2-2, with 8 bases lining up with TRBD2. Germline V lookup: CDR1 MDHEN, CDR2 SYDVKM. After removal of 3 bases from V and 2 bases from J, the junction contained 5 bases not matched to a gene. There are 16 residues in the CDR3. CDR3 amino acids: CASSLIAGFNTGELFF. For the CDR3, the DNA is TGTGCCAGCAGTTTGATAGCGGGATTTAACACCGGGGAGCTGTTTTTT.

This clone was seen just once. The J gene is TRBJ2-1, the V gene TRBV27, with TRBD1 matching over 8 bases. The junction had 12 bases not matched to a gene; V was cut back by 2 bases and J by 3 bases. The germline gives CDR1 MNHEY, CDR2 SMNVEV (reference sequence). This CDR3 contains 18 residues. This CDR3 is CASSLRRMTGVNYNEQFF. CDR3 nucleotides: TGTGCCAGCAGTTTAAGGCGAATGACAGGGGTCAACTACAATGAGCAGTTCTTC.

CDR3 protein: CASSLGEGIDGYTF. In DNA, the CDR3 is TGCGCCAGCAGCTTGGGGGAGGGGATTGATGGCTACACCTTC. The V call is TRBV5-1, the J call TRBJ1-2, with a weak D call TRBD1 (5 bases). There are 14 residues in the CDR3. Germline assignment: CDR1 SGHRS and CDR2 YFSETQ. With 0 bases removed from V and 6 bases from J, the gap between germline ends came to 12 bases. The full variable domain, with the rest looked up from reference TRBV5-1 and TRBJ1-2, is KAGVTQTPRYLIKTRGQQVTLSCSPISGHRSVSWYQQTPGQGLQFLFEYFSETQRNKGNFPGRFSGRQFSNSRSEMNVSTLELGDSALYLCASSLGEGIDGYTFGSGTRLTVV.

The table lists this clone with a few counts. The rearrangement links TRBV4-3 to TRBJ1-6; 7 positions agree with TRBD1. This CDR3 is 16 amino acids long. V was pared by 2 bases and J by 5 bases, with 6 bases of the junction left unmatched. CDR1 and CDR2 from the germline V gene are LGHNA and YSLEER. The CDR3 DNA follows: TGCGCCAGCAGCCAACAACTGACAGGGAATAATTCACCCCTCCACTTT. The encoded protein is CASSQQLTGNNSPLHF.